This entry features one TCR beta chain sequence. This specimen belongs to a study of early T cells in non-severe SARS-CoV-2 infection. Across the whole study: The chains were unpaired, and the sequenced material was bulk RNA from unsorted whole blood.

Unique molecular identifiers were attached to individual cDNA molecules. TCRdb reprocessed the 5' RACE reads with MiXCR, giving one entry per CDR3 protein. The sample shows tens of thousands of distinct CDR3 sequences, 12% of them seen only once. The CDR3 has 17 amino acids. The ends were cut back, 1 base at V and 0 bases at J, with 14 bases in the middle. CDR1 and CDR2 from the germline V gene are SGHTA and FQGNSA. The sequence was obtained from an adult who was a healthcare worker with PCR-confirmed SARS-CoV-2 infection or an uninfected control (not recorded which). The material sequenced was whole blood. This chain uses TRBV7-2 with TRBJ2-3, with D tentatively TRBD1 or TRBD2 (5 bases each). The CDR3 sequence is CASSLVMRGWSTDTQYF. Here the CDR3 DNA reads TGTGCCAGCAGCTTAGTTATGAGGGGTTGGAGCACAGATACGCAGTATTTT.